This T cell receptor (beta chain) was obtained from a study of monozygotic twins with inflammatory bowel disease. Study observations and caveats: Immunosuppressive treatments differing between patients may have added repertoire variability.

Per TCR library, around 3,600 ng of total RNA was used. TCRdb reprocessed the 5' RACE reads and stores each CDR3 protein as one record, lacking DNA. The repertoire table contains 200,000 to 250,000 distinct CDR3 sequences. Every single donor had a 2.5 ml blood sample drawn. Comments on this clonotype: Its antigen is not identified.

This TCR was sampled from a human donor with ulcerative colitis or Crohn's disease, or a healthy co-twin of an affected twin (not recorded which). Material for sequencing was blood.

CDR3 loop: CSAREGGERGAFF. V gene TRBV20-1 combines with J gene TRBJ1-1; the TCRdb call, TRBD1, lacks DNA for checking. CDR3 length: 13 residues. In germline, CDR1 is DFQATT, CDR2 SNEGSKA (reference sequence).